This TCR beta chain is from a study of T cell responses to AZD1222 COVID-19 vaccine (TCRdb year 2021). Background on the whole study: AZD1222 recipients with second doses at about 4 weeks or about 12 weeks were pooled, because spike-specific TCR depth and breadth did not differ between schedules. A total of 230 to 250 trial participants underwent TCR sequencing, of whom about 200 had received two doses of AZD1222 and approximately 26 had received two doses of the MenACWY control vaccine. Trial participants were enrolled by age into 18-55, 56-69 and 70-plus year subgroups, with around 140, 26 and 57 TCR-sequenced participants respectively. Points the paper makes about the study in general: In the small 56-69-year group, the increase in depth fell short of significance, most likely because of low power. Reportedly, close to half of the unique spike-specific TCRs recognized epitopes lying outside the regions that are mutated in the B.1.351 and B.1.1.7 variants. Most participants were white British and females outnumbered males, and the authors suggested that clonal diversity may have been underestimated. No day 14 peak-response samples were available, so repertoires were characterized only after the peak T cell response. After two AZD1222 doses, spike-specific TCR breadth and depth were significantly higher than at day 0 and than in MenACWY recipients. Conclusions about previously exposed vaccinees are limited, since just five or six AZD1222 recipients were seropositive for SARS-CoV-2 at baseline. Vaccine-associated CD4 TCRs spanned the whole spike protein, with dominant responses in regions 160-218 and 743-854.

In the paper's terms, the time point label means: baseline before first vaccination. Vaccinee samples came from UK trials COV001 and COV002, including a single-blind randomized controlled phase 2/3 trial of AZD1222 (ChAdOx1 nCoV-19) in healthy adults. Trial participant PBMC samples were collected at day 0 and day 28 after the second dose for TCRbeta chain sequencing. Via the germline V gene, CDR1 is SGHRS and CDR2 YFSETQ. Reading from cysteine to phenylalanine, the CDR3 counts 14 amino acids. The DNA shown is the 42-base CDR3, in frame from base 1. Trimming removed 6 bases from V and 8 bases from J; the gene matches leave 10 bases unexplained. The CDR3 regions of human TCRbeta chains were analyzed by immunosequencing. The paper's processing steps were these. Repertoire TCRs were matched against a reference library of SARS-CoV-2-specific TCRs generated with the MIRA antigen-specificity platform. Breadth was defined as the fraction of unique TCRs that were SARS-CoV-2-associated, and depth was defined as the fraction of total T cells that were SARS-CoV-2-associated. Using the MIRA data, each spike-specific TCR was assigned both to the spike region to which the TCR was reactive and to a CD4 or CD8 class. Log10-transformed breadth and depth values were compared by one-way ANOVA with Sidak's multiple comparisons tests. Entries here come from immuneACCESS through TCRdb and include only in-frame sequences with V and J called. Some clones fail to appear in such tables; in the studies checked, an unresolved V gene covers under half of the shortfall, and the cause of the remainder is unknown. The DNA was the basis for D and trimming; V, J and clone size are from that table. In all, the sample holds roughly 150,000 clones, and 75% to 90% of those were seen once. The top ten clonotypes cover 4.1% of the sample.

About this clone: Its antigen remains undetermined. No much larger clone is present one base from it, and per-base qualities are unavailable.

The chain is encoded by TRBV5-1 joined to TRBJ1-2; 10 nucleotides in the junction match TRBD1. The sequence was obtained from an adult in good health. Sequencing was performed on peripheral blood, taken on day 0 of AZD1222 vaccination. This receptor carries the CDR3 CASNPGTGAKGYTF. The base sequence is TGCGCCAGCAACCCCGGGACAGGGGCGAAGGGCTACACCTTC.